These 9 T cell receptor beta chains share one sample of origin, sequenced in a study of blood T cell repertoires in COVID-19. Using immunoSEQ multiplex PCR, the repertoire was profiled, and TCRdb retains in-frame clones only, with some absent. The sample consists of some 240,000 clones, around 83% of them appearing once. The sample consisted of peripheral blood. These receptors were collected from a woman aged 70-85 years with COVID-19, enrolled during active disease.

The CDR3 DNA reads as TGTGCCAGCAGCTTACGAGCGGGAGGGCTCGAGCAGTACTTC. It codes for CASSLRAGGLEQYF. The chain links TRBV7-2 to TRBJ2-7; TRBD2 matches at 10 bases. V lost 2 bases to trimming and J lost 6 bases; unmatched junction nucleotides: 4. The V gene's germline CDR1 is SGHTA and CDR2 FQGNSA. The CDR3 runs 14 residues.

This clone was detected only once. The V gene is TRBV6-5, the J gene TRBJ2-3, with a weak D call TRBD2 (6 bases). The germline CDR1 and CDR2 sequences are MNHEY and SVGAGI. This CDR3 comprises 15 residues. Trimming shortened V by 6 bases and J by 2 bases, and 15 bases separated the two germline ends. The CDR3 DNA sequence: TGTGCCAGCAGACCCCGGGACTCTTACACAGATACGCAGTATTTT. Amino acids: CASRPRDSYTDTQYF.

The genes are TRBV5-5 and TRBJ2-7; D perhaps matches TRBD1 (6 bases). Germline loops: CDR1 SGHKS, CDR2 YYEKEE (reference sequence). The CDR3 loop spans 15 amino acids. Deletions cut 2 bases from V and 0 bases from J, with 12 bases between. The CDR3 protein is CASSFETGVSYEQYF. Written as DNA, the CDR3 is TGTGCCAGCAGCTTTGAGACAGGCGTCTCCTACGAGCAGTACTTC.

V usage is TRBV5-4 and J usage is TRBJ2-1, with TRBD2 identical over 12 bases. V lost 5 bases to trimming and J lost 8 bases; unmatched junction nucleotides: 8. The germline V gene encodes CDR1 SGHNT and CDR2 YYREEE (reference sequence). This CDR3 comprises 15 residues. The CDR3 DNA reads TGTGCCAGCAGTTCCAAGACTAGCGGGAGCCATGAGCAGTTCTTC. Translating gives CASSSKTSGSHEQFF.

CDR3 in DNA: TGTGCCAGCAGCTCGGGACAGGGGGCGGGGGAGACCCAGTACTTC. Amino acid sequence: CASSSGQGAGETQYF. The chain carries TRBV7-2 and TRBJ2-5; the match to TRBD1 covers 12 bases. Germline values: CDR1 SGHTA, CDR2 FQGNSA. J was trimmed by 5 bases and V by 4 bases; bases with no gene match: 5. The CDR3 has 15 amino acids.

J is TRBJ2-7 and V is TRBV6-2 or TRBV6-3; TRBD2 matches 14 bases. Germline assignment: CDR1 MNHEY and CDR2 SVGEGT. This CDR3 contains 18 residues. Unmatched junction bases numbered 11, after V lost 4 bases and J lost 3 bases. CDR3 sequence (DNA): TGTGCCAGCAGTTCGAAGGGACTAGCGGGAGATCAAGACTACGAGCAGTACTTC. This codes for CASSSKGLAGDQDYEQYF.

The chain links TRBV6-5 to TRBJ2-1; D might be TRBD1 (5 bases). Germline values: CDR1 MNHEY, CDR2 SVGAGI. The CDR3 is 11 residues long. V was trimmed by 6 bases and J by 5 bases, leaving 5 bases between them. CDR3 bases: TGTGCCAGCAGACAGGACAATGAGCAGTTCTTC. Translated: CASRQDNEQFF.

V is TRBV28 and J is TRBJ1-2; a weak D match, TRBD1 (6 bases). CDR1 and CDR2 (germline): MDHEN, SYDVKM. CDR3 length: 15 residues. With 5 bases removed from V and 4 bases from J, the gap between germline ends came to 17 bases. The CDR3 sequence: CASSRAGGASYGYTF. In DNA form, the CDR3 reads TGTGCCAGCAGTAGGGCCGGGGGGGCGAGCTATGGCTACACCTTC.

This chain connects TRBV7-9 to TRBJ2-1, with 10 nucleotides matching TRBD1. This CDR3 has 14 residues. V dropped 4 bases and J dropped 7; count of bases not matched to a gene: 4. CDR1 SEHNR and CDR2 FQNEAQ come from the germline V gene (reference sequence). The CDR3 sequence is CASSWGQGWNEQFF. In DNA form, the CDR3 reads TGTGCCAGCAGCTGGGGACAGGGGTGGAATGAGCAGTTCTTC.